Listed below are T cell receptor beta chains from one sample, sequenced in a study of blood T cell repertoires in COVID-19. Generated by immunoSEQ multiplex PCR, the TCRdb table keeps only in-frame clones and is missing some. This repertoire shows approximately 160,000 clones, approximately 80% found once; its top ten account for about 5.6%. The sample comprised PBMCs or T cells enriched from blood (not recorded which). Receptors were obtained from a middle-aged man who had recovered from COVID-19. The CDR3 runs from the conserved cysteine through the conserved F or W. The D gene is left open where the match is weak. For some rows the clone size is stated as once, few or many, or as a class when expanded; others skip it.

d_call j_call clone_size v_call cdr3_nt cdr3_aa
TRBD1 TRBJ2-5 . TRBV19 TGTGCCAGTAGTCTCCAGGACAGGGGGTATCAAGAGAGGGAGACCCAGTACTTC CASSLQDRGYQERETQYF
. TRBJ1-2 . TRBV3-1/TRBV3-2 TGTGCCAGCAGCCGGCAGGGTGACTATGGCTACACCTTC CASSRQGDYGYTF
TRBD1 TRBJ2-2 . TRBV5-1 TGCGCCAGCAGACCCCCGGGACAGGGGGAAACCGGGGAGCTGTTTTTT CASRPPGQGETGELFF
TRBD1 TRBJ2-7 . TRBV4-1 TGCGCCAGCAGCCCGGGACAGGGCAACGAGCAGTACTTC CASSPGQGNEQYF
. TRBJ1-1 . TRBV24-1 TGTGCCACCAGTGATTCGTTGGACAGTGGGGGTTTGAACACTGAAGCTTTCTTT CATSDSLDSGGLNTEAFF
TRBD1 TRBJ1-2 . TRBV24-1 TGTGCCACCCTGGACAGGGATAACTATGGCTACACCTTC CATLDRDNYGYTF
TRBD1 TRBJ1-2 . TRBV5-1 TGCGCCAGCAGCCCCCGGGACAGGGAGTATGGCTACACCTTC CASSPRDREYGYTF
TRBD2 TRBJ2-3 once TRBV24-1 TGTGCCACCAGTGATCACTTACTAGCGGGGGACAACACAGATACGCAGTATTTT CATSDHLLAGDNTDTQYF
TRBD2 TRBJ2-3 . TRBV7-9 TGTGCCAGCAGCTTAGGGACTAGCGGGGGAAATACGCAGTATTTT CASSLGTSGGNTQYF
TRBD1 TRBJ1-4 . TRBV30 TGTGCCTGGAGCCAGACAGGGGGCGGTGAAAAACTGTTTTTT CAWSQTGGGEKLFF
TRBD1 TRBJ1-2 few TRBV19 TGTGCCAGTAGTGATCCCGGACAGGGGTTTGGCTACACCTTC CASSDPGQGFGYTF
TRBD1 TRBJ2-3 . TRBV5-1 TGCGCCAGCAGCGTCGGACAGGGTGCGCAGTATTTT CASSVGQGAQYF
TRBD2 TRBJ2-2 . TRBV5-1 TGCGCCAGCAGACTAGCGGGGGGAAACACCGGGGAGCTGTTTTTT CASRLAGGNTGELFF
. TRBJ1-5 . TRBV6-5 TGTGCCAGCAGCGTGGGGAGGGCAGATCAGCCCCAGCATTTT CASSVGRADQPQHF
TRBD1 TRBJ2-1 . TRBV6-5 TGTGCCAGCAGCCCAGGGACAGGGGTGCGCAATGAGCAGTTCTTC CASSPGTGVRNEQFF